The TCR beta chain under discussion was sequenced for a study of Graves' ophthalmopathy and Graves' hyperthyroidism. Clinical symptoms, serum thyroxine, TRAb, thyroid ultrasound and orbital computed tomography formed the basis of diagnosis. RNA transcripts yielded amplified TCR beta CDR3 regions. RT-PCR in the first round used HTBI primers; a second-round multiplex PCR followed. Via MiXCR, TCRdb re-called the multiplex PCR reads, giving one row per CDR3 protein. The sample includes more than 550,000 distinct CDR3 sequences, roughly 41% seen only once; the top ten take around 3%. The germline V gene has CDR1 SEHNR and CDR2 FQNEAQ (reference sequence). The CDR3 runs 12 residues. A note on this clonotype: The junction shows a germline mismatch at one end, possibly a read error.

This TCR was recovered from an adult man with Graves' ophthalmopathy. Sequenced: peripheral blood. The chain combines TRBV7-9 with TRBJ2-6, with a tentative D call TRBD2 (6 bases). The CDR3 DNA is TGTGCCAGCAGGTCCGGGGGCAACGTCCTGACTTTC. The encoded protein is CASRSGGNVLTF.